Described below is a single T cell receptor beta chain sequence and its context. This clone was found a few times. Its antigen specificity is not known. Per-nucleotide qualities are absent, and no much larger clonotype sits a single base away. For sequencing of the TCRbeta CDR3 region, genomic DNA was extracted from the sorted cells. TCRbeta CDR3 regions were sequenced using the immunoSEQ Assay. TCRdb carries this immuneACCESS record with in-frame sequences only. Its versions omit some clonotypes, under half of them owing to an unresolved V gene in the studies checked, with the rest unexplained. The sample table contains around 76,000 clones; only one count was recorded for roughly 85% of them. Approximately 0.6% of the sample is taken by the ten largest. The data originate from a study of OX40 agonist ivuxolimab in advanced cancers. Looking at the study overall: Ivuxolimab was an agonistic, fully human IgG2 monoclonal antibody directed against OX40 (CD134), a costimulatory receptor. Of the approximately 50 dose-escalation patients, hepatocellular carcinoma was present in some 19, melanoma in approximately 15, renal cell carcinoma in 9 and head and neck cancer in 9. In the dose-escalation cohort, 75% to 85% of patients were male, and the mean age was around 65 years with a range of roughly 20 to 79. The paper covers the monotherapy dose-escalation part of the phase I ivuxolimab trial, which included N ≈ 52 patients. Prior anti-PD-1, anti-PD-L1 or anti-CTLA-4 therapy was permitted, and checkpoint inhibitors had been received by approximately 39% of dose-escalation patients. The point of sequencing TCRbeta in the periphery was to test whether ivuxolimab changed TCR sequence diversity and drove clonal T-cell expansion. Partial responses occurred in three dose-escalation patients, of whom one had hepatocellular carcinoma and two had cutaneous melanoma. Intravenous ivuxolimab was administered to patients every 2 weeks at six dose levels: 0.01, 0.1, 0.3, 1.5, 3 and 10 mg/kg.

What the study reported, not specific to this receptor: In the 0.1-3.0 mg/kg groups, partial responders were among the patients with the lowest normalized peripheral clonal expansion, particularly in CD8+ T cells. The antigen specificity of the clonally expanded peripheral T cells was not determined. Low levels of normalized T-cell clonal expansion were also seen in some patients who did not respond. At doses of 0.1 to 3.0 mg/kg, clonal expansion of both CD4+ and CD8+ T cells in blood was seen between baseline and week 6. After ivuxolimab, CD8+ T cells had more expanded clones than CD4+ T cells on average.

The trial excluded patients who had a history of autoimmune disease or who were on systemic immunosuppression. In every dose cohort, peripheral blood was drawn for TCR sequencing at baseline, cycle 4 day 1, and cycle 7 day 1. Samples came from an open-label, multicenter, first-in-human phase I dose-escalation trial of ivuxolimab. The trial enrolled adults with locally advanced or metastatic head and neck squamous cell, hepatocellular, melanoma or renal cell carcinoma. Before TCR sequencing, CD4+ T cells and CD8+ T cells were sorted from peripheral blood as separate populations. At the junction V is shortened by 4 bases and J by 4 bases, with 17 bases in between. CDR1 and CDR2 are read off the germline V gene as MNHNS and SASEGT. Inclusive of the bounding cysteine and phenylalanine, the CDR3 is 16 residues long. The read is trimmed to its CDR3 DNA, 48 bases read in frame from base 1.

The source was CD4+ or CD8+ T cells sorted from blood, collected in a trial of the OX40 agonist ivuxolimab. The chain employs TRBV6-1 and TRBJ1-5; perhaps TRBD1 is the D gene, with 5 bases matching. This TCR came from an adult with an advanced solid tumor such as melanoma, head and neck, liver or kidney cancer. The CDR3 reads CASSGGAGVPNQPQHF. The DNA sequence reads TGTGCCAGCAGTGGTGGGGCAGGCGTCCCAAATCAGCCCCAGCATTTT.